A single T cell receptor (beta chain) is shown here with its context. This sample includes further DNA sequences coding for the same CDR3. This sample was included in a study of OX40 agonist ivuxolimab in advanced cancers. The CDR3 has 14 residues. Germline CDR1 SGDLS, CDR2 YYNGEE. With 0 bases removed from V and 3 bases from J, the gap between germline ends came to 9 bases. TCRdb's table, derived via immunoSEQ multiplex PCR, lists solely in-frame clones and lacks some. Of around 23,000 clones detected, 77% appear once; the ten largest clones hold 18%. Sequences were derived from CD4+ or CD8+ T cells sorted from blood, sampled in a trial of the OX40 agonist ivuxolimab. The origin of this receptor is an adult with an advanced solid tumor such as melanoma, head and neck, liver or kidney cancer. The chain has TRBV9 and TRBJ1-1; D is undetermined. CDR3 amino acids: CASSVGPADTEAFF. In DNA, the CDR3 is TGTGCCAGCAGCGTAGGCCCGGCAGACACTGAAGCTTTCTTT.